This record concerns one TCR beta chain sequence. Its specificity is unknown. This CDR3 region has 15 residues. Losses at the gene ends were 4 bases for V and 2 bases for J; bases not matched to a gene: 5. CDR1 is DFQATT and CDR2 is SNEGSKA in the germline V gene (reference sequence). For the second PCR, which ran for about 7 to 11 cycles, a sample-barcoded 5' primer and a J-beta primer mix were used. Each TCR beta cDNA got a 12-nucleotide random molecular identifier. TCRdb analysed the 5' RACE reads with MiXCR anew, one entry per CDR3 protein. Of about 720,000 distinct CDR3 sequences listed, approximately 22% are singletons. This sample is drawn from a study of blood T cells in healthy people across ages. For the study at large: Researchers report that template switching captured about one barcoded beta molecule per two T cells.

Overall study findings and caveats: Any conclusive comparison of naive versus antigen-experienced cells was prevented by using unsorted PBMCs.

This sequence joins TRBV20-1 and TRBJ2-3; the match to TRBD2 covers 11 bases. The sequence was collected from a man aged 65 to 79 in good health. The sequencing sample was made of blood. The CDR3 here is CSATGTSGYTDTQYF. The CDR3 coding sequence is TGCAGTGCTACCGGGACTAGCGGATACACAGATACGCAGTATTTT.